One and the same sample provided the 14 T cell receptor beta chains below, sequenced in a study of T cell repertoires in ileal Crohn's disease. The protocol was immunoSEQ multiplex PCR, while the TCRdb copy is restricted to in-frame clones and leaves out a portion. The sample carries about 17,000 clones, less than 65% recorded once. Sample: ileal tissue. The receptors come from an adult with Crohn's disease.

The chain uses TRBV2 and TRBJ2-4; 7 nucleotides align to TRBD1. The CDR3 is 18 amino acids. The J segment lost 0 bases and the V segment lost 4 bases, leaving 12 bases of the junction unmatched. CDR1 and CDR2 (germline): SNHLY, FYNNEI. The CDR3 region has the DNA TGTGCCAGCAGTGGCTTCGGGACAGCCGGGCGAGCCAAAAACATTCAGTACTTC. Its protein is CASSGFGTAGRAKNIQYF.

V and J are TRBV27 and TRBJ2-7; TRBD2 aligns across 7 bases. There are 15 residues in the CDR3. Germline CDR1 and CDR2: MNHEY and SMNVEV (reference sequence). Unmatched junction bases numbered 8, after V lost 2 bases and J lost 4 bases. CDR3 sequence: CASSLDSGGTYEQYF. The CDR3 DNA is TGTGCCAGCAGTTTAGACTCGGGAGGCACTTACGAGCAGTACTTC.

The V and J genes are TRBV29-1 and TRBJ2-7, with D hard to call. The CDR3 covers 11 residues. The germline gives CDR1 SQVTM, CDR2 ANQGSEA. The V end was cut by 5 bases, the J end by 3 bases, with 8 bases between. The CDR3 DNA reads TGCAGCGTTATAAGCGTCTACGAGCAGTACTTC. Translating it yields CSVISVYEQYF.

This clone has just a few counts. The chain uses TRBV5-1 and TRBJ2-5; D perhaps matches TRBD1 (5 bases). Germline CDR1 is SGHRS and CDR2 is YFSETQ. Trimming shortened V by 4 bases and J by 5 bases, and 15 bases separated the two germline ends. The CDR3 is made up of 14 amino acids. The DNA for the CDR3 is TGCGCCAGCAGCACGCAGGGTAATTGGGAGACCCAGTACTTC. Translation gives CASSTQGNWETQYF.

This clone showed up just a few times. The rearrangement uses TRBV29-1 and TRBJ1-1; D gene unclear. Germline lookup yields CDR1 SQVTM and CDR2 ANQGSEA. There are 11 residues in the CDR3. V gave up 6 bases and J gave up 2 bases, with 7 bases separating them. For the CDR3, the DNA is TGCAGCGTGGCATTCAACACTGAAGCTTTCTTT. Its protein product is CSVAFNTEAFF.

This chain uses TRBV19 with TRBJ1-3; possible D gene TRBD1, 6 bases. Trimming pared 8 bases from V and 3 bases from J, leaving 14 bases between. CDR3 length: 14 residues. CDR1 and CDR2 from the germline V gene are LNHDA and SQIVND (reference sequence). As DNA, the CDR3 is TGTGCCAGTCAACAGGGATTCAGTGGAAACACCATATATTTT. Translated: CASQQGFSGNTIYF.

The chain has TRBV9 and TRBJ2-7, with D possibly TRBD2 on 6 matching bases. Per germline, CDR1 SGDLS and CDR2 YYNGEE. The CDR3 contains 13 residues. Trimming stripped 4 bases from V and 4 bases from J, with 12 bases between. Here the CDR3 DNA reads TGTGCCAGCAGCCGGACTACCGAATACGAGCAGTACTTC. Its protein is CASSRTTEYEQYF.

This clone is large in the sample. V usage is TRBV7-9 and J usage is TRBJ1-5; tentatively, D is TRBD1 (6 bases). CDR1 is SEHNR and CDR2 is FQNEAQ in the germline V gene (reference sequence). The CDR3 runs 16 residues. The ends were cut back, 5 bases at V and 2 bases at J, with 16 bases in the middle. In DNA, the CDR3 is TGTGCCAGCAGCCTGCGGGGGGGCGGACGCAATCAGCCCCAGCATTTT. Its protein is CASSLRGGGRNQPQHF. The whole variable domain, remainder taken from reference TRBV7-9 and TRBJ1-5, is DTGVSQNPRHKITKRGQNVTFRCDPISEHNRLYWYRQTLGQGPEFLTYFQNEAQLEKSRLLSDRFSAERPKGSFSTLEIQRTEQGDSAMYLCASSLRGGGRNQPQHFGDGTRLSIL.

The chain joins TRBV2 to TRBJ2-1, with 8 nucleotides matching TRBD2. Germline CDR1 is SNHLY and CDR2 is FYNNEI. V shed 8 bases and J 0 bases; nucleotides not matched to a gene: 15. The CDR3 spans 18 residues. The CDR3 DNA is TGTGCCAGCTGTAGAGAACTAGCGGATTTTAGCTCCTACAATGAGCAGTTCTTC. Its translation is CASCRELADFSSYNEQFF.

The chain carries TRBV27 and TRBJ1-6, with 7 bases lining up with TRBD1. This CDR3 is built from 15 residues. Germline-derived CDR1 and CDR2 are MNHEY and SMNVEV (reference sequence). The J segment lost 5 bases and the V segment lost 3 bases, leaving 4 bases of the junction unmatched. The CDR3 coding sequence is TGTGCCAGCAGTTTCAGGGACAGTAATAATTCACCCCTCCACTTT. Its protein is CASSFRDSNNSPLHF.

This clone was picked up a small number of times. This sequence joins TRBV29-1 and TRBJ2-1; weak D call: TRBD2 (5 bases). V was pared by 4 bases and J by 4 bases, with 8 bases between. Germline CDR1 SQVTM, CDR2 ANQGSEA. The CDR3 is 12 residues long. This CDR3 reads CSVAEAYNEQFF. CDR3 DNA: TGCAGCGTTGCGGAGGCGTACAATGAGCAGTTCTTC.

About this clone: The CDR3 does not close with the conserved phenylalanine or tryptophan, likely indicating a read error. The DNA is left out, because the CDR3 cannot be placed on it with certainty; the CDR3 is given as TCRdb lists it. The V gene is TRBV18, the J gene TRBJ1-1. The germline CDR1 and CDR2 sequences are KGHSH and LQKENI. A total of 9 residues make up the CDR3, ends included. The CDR3 sequence: CASSPSKSL.

The J gene is TRBJ1-2, the V gene TRBV5-1, with 7 bases matching TRBD1. The CDR3 runs 14 residues. V was clipped by 4 bases and J by 9 bases; unmatched bases: 12. The germline gives CDR1 SGHRS, CDR2 YFSETQ. DNA of the CDR3: TGCGCCAGCAGCCCACCGACAGGGTTTATGAGCTACACCTTC. This codes for CASSPPTGFMSYTF.

This chain links TRBV7-2 with TRBJ2-3, with 7 nucleotides matching TRBD2. The CDR3 has 16 residues. The V segment lost 1 base and the J segment 4 bases; nucleotides outside the gene matches: 8. CDR1 SGHTA and CDR2 FQGNSA come from the germline V gene. The CDR3 protein is CASSLGARAGADTQYF. The CDR3 DNA is TGTGCCAGCAGCTTAGGGGCGAGGGCGGGAGCAGATACGCAGTATTTT.